Listed here are 30 T cell receptor beta chains from one sample, sequenced in a study of blood T cell repertoires in COVID-19. TCRdb keeps only in-frame clones here, not all; method: immunoSEQ multiplex PCR. This sample has hundreds of thousands of clones, with around 88% found just once. Sequences were obtained from PBMCs or T cells enriched from blood (not recorded which). The receptor set was obtained from a man aged 35-49 years who had recovered from COVID-19.

The chain recombines TRBV11-2 with TRBJ2-1, with 9 nucleotides matching TRBD2. CDR3 length: 19 residues. The V segment lost 2 bases and the J segment 7 bases; nucleotides outside the gene matches: 18. CDR1 is SGHAT, CDR2 FQNNGV, per germline. CDR3 loop: CASSLRELVLAGLGNEQFF. In DNA, the CDR3 is TGTGCCAGCAGCTTAAGGGAGCTGGTGCTAGCGGGATTGGGAAATGAGCAGTTCTTC.

The chain links TRBV4-3 to TRBJ1-2, with D maybe TRBD1 (6 bases). CDR1 LGHNA and CDR2 YSLEER come from the germline V gene. This CDR3 comprises 16 residues. The ends were cut back, 1 base at V and 1 base at J, with 13 bases in the middle. The CDR3 region has the DNA TGCGCCAGCAGCCAAGGGTACAGGGAGTATAACTATGGCTACACCTTC. Translating it yields CASSQGYREYNYGYTF.

J is TRBJ1-2 and V is TRBV30, with D tentatively TRBD1 (6 bases). Germline V lookup: CDR1 GTSNPN, CDR2 SVGIG (reference sequence). The CDR3 has 13 amino acids. V was shortened by 4 bases and J by 7 bases, with 16 bases between the two germline ends. CDR3 nucleotide sequence: TGTGCCTGGACGGGGGGCGCGGTGAGTGGCTACACCTTC. It yields the protein CAWTGGAVSGYTF.

In its sample, this clone was seen once. The gene calls are TRBV2 and TRBJ1-5, with 10 nucleotides matching TRBD1. With 6 bases clipped from V and 6 bases from J, the junction kept 8 bases outside the gene matches. This CDR3 contains 15 residues. The germline V gene has CDR1 SNHLY and CDR2 FYNNEI. The CDR3 bases are TGTGCCAGCAGAGCCGGGACAGGGGATTTTCAGCCCCAGCATTTT. Protein: CASRAGTGDFQPQHF.

The V gene is TRBV7-6, the J gene TRBJ2-2; perhaps TRBD2 as D (7 bases). The V gene lost 8 bases and the J gene lost 3 bases, with 22 bases spanning the gap. Germline loops: CDR1 SGHVS, CDR2 FNYEAQ. The CDR3 has 17 residues. CDR3 nucleotide sequence: TGTGCCAGCGGTAAGGGGGGGCTCCTCTCGGACACCGGGGAGCTGTTTTTT. Amino acids: CASGKGGLLSDTGELFF.

V and J are TRBV27 and TRBJ1-5; maybe TRBD1 (6 bases). The V end was cut by 5 bases, the J end by 3 bases, with 20 bases between. CDR1 and CDR2 from the germline V gene are MNHEY and SMNVEV (reference sequence). The CDR3 extends over 17 amino acids. The CDR3 reads CASSHTPGQIINQPQHF. CDR3 DNA sequence: TGTGCCAGCAGTCATACCCCCGGACAGATCATCAATCAGCCCCAGCATTTT.

This rearrangement joins TRBV27 to TRBJ1-5, with TRBD1 matching 7 bases. The CDR3 consists of 13 residues. V lost 0 bases to trimming and J lost 7 bases; unmatched junction nucleotides: 0. CDR1 and CDR2 (germline): MNHEY, SMNVEV (reference sequence). CDR3 amino acids: CASSLSGGQPQHF. CDR3 bases: TGTGCCAGCAGTTTATCAGGGGGCCAGCCCCAGCATTTT.

The rearrangement uses TRBV18 and TRBJ2-2; 11 positions agree with TRBD2. Germline trimming cut 8 bases from V and 0 bases from J; bases unmatched to any gene: 5. The length of the CDR3 is 16 residues. CDR1 KGHSH and CDR2 LQKENI come from the germline V gene. The CDR3 nucleotides read TGTGCCAGCCACGGACTAGCGGGCGCGAACACCGGGGAGCTGTTTTTT. Translated: CASHGLAGANTGELFF. Full variable domain (remainder filled in from reference TRBV18 and TRBJ2-2): NAGVMQNPRHLVRRRGQEARLRCSPMKGHSHVYWYRQLPEEGLKFMVYLQKENIIDESGMPKERFSAEFPKEGPSILRIQQVVRGDSAAYFCASHGLAGANTGELFFGEGSRLTVL.

The chain employs TRBV11-1 and TRBJ1-1; D not certain. Germline V CDR1 and CDR2: SGHAT, FQDESV (reference sequence). The CDR3 length is 13 residues. V lost 5 bases to trimming and J lost 3 bases, with 10 bases between them. CDR3 in DNA: TGTGCCAGCAGCCCGGTTGGAGACACTGAAGCTTTCTTT. Protein: CASSPVGDTEAFF.

This clone was recorded once. The rearrangement joins TRBV5-8 to TRBJ2-5; the D gene is possibly TRBD1 (6 bases). The CDR3 loop spans 15 amino acids. Germline CDR1 reads SGHTS; CDR2 reads YDEGEE. Between the trimmed V and J ends, which lost 4 bases and 3 bases, there was a span of 16 bases. CDR3 coding DNA: TGTGCCAGCAGCCCAGATGACAGGTCGAAAGAGACCCAGTACTTC. Translation: CASSPDDRSKETQYF.

The gene calls are TRBV4-1 and TRBJ1-1; a weak D match, TRBD1 (5 bases). CDR1 is MGHRA, CDR2 YSYEKL, per germline. Trimming cost V 3 bases and J 1 base, with 12 bases left between them. There are 15 residues in the CDR3. For the CDR3, the DNA is TGCGCCAGCAGCCACTGGGGGGGTACGAACACTGAAGCTTTCTTT. This gives the protein CASSHWGGTNTEAFF.

The genes are TRBV12-5 and TRBJ2-5; 12 bases line up with TRBD2. Germline V gene data show CDR1 as LGHNT and CDR2 as FRNRAP. The CDR3 length is 18 residues. V trimming: 1 base; J trimming: 4 bases; junction bases outside the gene matches: 10. CDR3 residues: CASGLGTSGTFIGETQYF. The CDR3 coding sequence is TGTGCTAGTGGTTTGGGGACTAGCGGGACGTTTATAGGAGAGACCCAGTACTTC.

V is TRBV18 and J is TRBJ2-5, with D tentatively TRBD1 (5 bases). Germline CDR1 reads KGHSH; CDR2 reads LQKENI. V lost 0 bases, J lost 5 bases, and 13 bases lay in between. There are 15 residues in the CDR3. The CDR3 loop is CASSPPVQGRETQYF. The DNA for the CDR3 is TGTGCCAGCTCACCACCGGTCCAGGGAAGGGAGACCCAGTACTTC.

The chain couples TRBV6-5 to TRBJ2-7; TRBD1 is a possible D gene (7 bases). The germline V and J ends were trimmed by 5 bases and 3 bases, with 14 bases remaining between them. The CDR3 is made up of 14 amino acids. The germline V gene encodes CDR1 MNHEY and CDR2 SVGAGI. CDR3 sequence (DNA): TGTGCCAGCAGTCTCCGGCAGGGGGGCTACGAGCAGTACTTC. It specifies CASSLRQGGYEQYF.

The rearrangement joins TRBV7-2 to TRBJ2-1; D is perhaps TRBD1 (6 bases). This CDR3 has 15 amino acids. V was cut by 2 bases and J by 12 bases, with 20 bases left in between. Germline loops: CDR1 SGHTA, CDR2 FQGNSA. CDR3: CASSLIGTGPDGQFF. The CDR3 DNA reads TGTGCCAGCAGCTTAATAGGTACAGGGCCAGATGGGCAGTTCTTC.

The chain employs TRBV5-6 and TRBJ2-7; D possibly corresponds to TRBD1 (5 bases). Germline V gene data show CDR1 as SGHDT and CDR2 as YYEEEE. The CDR3 contains 15 residues. V was shortened by 0 bases and J by 3 bases, with 13 bases between the two germline ends. CDR3 amino acids: CASSLDPLGVYEQYF. The CDR3 coding sequence is TGTGCCAGCAGCTTGGATCCGCTAGGGGTCTACGAGCAGTACTTC.

This chain joins TRBV6-5 and TRBJ2-7; D may be TRBD2 (5 bases). This CDR3 is built from 14 residues. Per the germline V gene, CDR1 is MNHEY and CDR2 is SVGAGI. V was cut by 6 bases and J by 6 bases, with 18 bases left in between. CDR3 in amino acids: CASRALTILGEQYF. The CDR3 coding sequence is TGTGCCAGCAGAGCCCTGACTATCCTGGGCGAGCAGTACTTC.

V gene TRBV7-3 combines with J gene TRBJ1-1; tentatively, D is TRBD1 (6 bases). Germline V gene lookup returns CDR1 SGHTA and CDR2 FQGTGA. The ends were cut back, 2 bases at V and 2 bases at J, with 12 bases in the middle. There are 15 residues in the CDR3. This CDR3 is CASSLAGTSNTEAFF. CDR3 bases: TGTGCCAGCAGCTTAGCCGGGACATCCAACACTGAAGCTTTCTTT. Variable domain in full (rest from reference TRBV7-3 and TRBJ1-1): GAGVSQTPSNKVTEKGKYVELRCDPISGHTALYWYRQSLGQGPEFLIYFQGTGAADDSGLPNDRFFAVRPEGSVSTLKIQRTERGDSAVYLCASSLAGTSNTEAFFGQGTRLTVV.

The chain links TRBV11-2 to TRBJ2-7; TRBD1 matches 9 bases. CDR1 and CDR2 (germline): SGHAT, FQNNGV. With 5 bases clipped from V and 7 bases from J, the junction kept 12 bases outside the gene matches. The CDR3 is 15 amino acids. For the CDR3, the DNA is TGTGCCAGCAGCCCGTTGGACAGGGGTATGCGGGAGCAGTACTTC. Its translation is CASSPLDRGMREQYF.

The chain links TRBV7-2 to TRBJ2-1, with TRBD2 matching 9 bases. The length of the CDR3 is 18 residues. Germline V gene data show CDR1 as SGHTA and CDR2 as FQGNSA. The junction had 10 bases not matched to a gene; V was cut back by 4 bases and J by 0 bases. CDR3 sequence: CASSSRRASGTSYNEQFF. The DNA for the CDR3 is TGTGCCAGCAGCTCCAGACGGGCTAGCGGGACCTCCTACAATGAGCAGTTCTTC.

The chain links TRBV6-2 or TRBV6-3 to TRBJ2-1, with D possibly being TRBD2 (6 bases). The germline V gene has CDR1 MNHEY and CDR2 SVGEGT. The CDR3 runs to 15 residues. V lost 3 bases to trimming and J lost 8 bases, with 17 bases between them. CDR3 sequence (DNA): TGTGCCAGCAGTTATTTCGGGGGTCGGGCCGATGAGCAGTTCTTC. Translation: CASSYFGGRADEQFF.

This clone has only one observation. The CDR3 sequence is CASSEHPGQKNTEAFF. CDR3 in DNA: TGTGCCAGCAGTGAACATCCGGGACAGAAGAACACTGAAGCTTTCTTT. The chain joins TRBV6-1 to TRBJ1-1; 7 bases line up with TRBD1. The germline gives CDR1 MNHNS, CDR2 SASEGT. The CDR3 is 16 residues long. J gave up 1 base and V 2 bases, and 7 bases lay outside the gene matches.

This rearrangement joins TRBV5-6 to TRBJ1-1; 9 positions match TRBD1. CDR1 is SGHDT and CDR2 is YYEEEE in the germline V gene. V lost 3 bases, J lost 6 bases, and 9 bases stayed unmatched. The CDR3 sequence is 15 residues long. In DNA form, the CDR3 reads TGTGCCAGCAGCTATGGGACAGGGAAGCGGGCTGAAGCTTTCTTT. Amino acids: CASSYGTGKRAEAFF. Drawing the rest from reference TRBV5-6 and TRBJ1-1, the complete variable domain is DAGVTQSPTHLIKTRGQQVTLRCSPKSGHDTVSWYQQALGQGPQFIFQYYEEEERQRGNFPDRFSGHQFPNYSSELNVNALLLGDSALYLCASSYGTGKRAEAFFGQGTRLTVV.

The CDR3 loop is CASSLSGGNYNEQFF. In nucleotides, the CDR3 is TGTGCCAGCAGCTTGTCCGGGGGAAATTACAATGAGCAGTTCTTC. The chain uses TRBV7-9 and TRBJ2-1; a weak D match, TRBD2 (6 bases). CDR3 length: 15 residues. CDR1 and CDR2 from the germline V gene are SEHNR and FQNEAQ (reference sequence). V was pared by 3 bases and J by 4 bases, with 13 bases between.

The sample holds a few counts of this clone. The chain employs TRBV20-1 and TRBJ1-2; maybe TRBD1 (5 bases). The ends were cut back, 6 bases at V and 5 bases at J, with 10 bases in the middle. Germline CDR1 is DFQATT and CDR2 is SNEGSKA (reference sequence). The CDR3 covers 11 residues. The CDR3 coding sequence is TGCAGTGCAAGGGGAGGGTATGGCTACACCTTC. This sequence encodes CSARGGYGYTF.

V is TRBV5-1 and J is TRBJ2-3, with D maybe TRBD1 (6 bases). The V end was cut by 0 bases, the J end by 4 bases, with 12 bases between. The CDR3 is 15 amino acids. The germline V gene has CDR1 SGHRS and CDR2 YFSETQ. The CDR3 sequence is CASSLVLEGADTQYF. CDR3 nucleotide sequence: TGCGCCAGCAGCTTGGTACTAGAGGGGGCAGATACGCAGTATTTT.

The rearrangement uses TRBV9 and TRBJ1-1, with D possibly TRBD1 on 6 matching bases. CDR3 length equals 15 residues. The V and J ends lost 6 bases and 5 bases respectively, with 20 bases between them. From germline, CDR1 is SGDLS and CDR2 YYNGEE. The CDR3 spells CASTIIQGFVTEAFF. Written as DNA, the CDR3 is TGTGCCAGCACCATAATACAGGGTTTTGTAACTGAAGCTTTCTTT.

The chain employs TRBV19 and TRBJ2-1, with TRBD1 identical over 9 bases. V lost 8 bases, J lost 9 bases, and 14 bases stayed unmatched. CDR1 and CDR2 (germline): LNHDA, SQIVND (reference sequence). The CDR3 is 15 residues long. CDR3 amino acids: CASSRDREATGEQFF. CDR3 nucleotides: TGTGCCAGTTCGAGGGACAGGGAAGCCACCGGTGAGCAGTTCTTC.

In nucleotides, the CDR3 is TGTGCCAGCAGTTTAGGCGGGAGGTCCTACAATGAGCAGTTCTTC. It is translated as CASSLGGRSYNEQFF. The V gene is TRBV28, the J gene TRBJ2-1; 8 bases match TRBD2. The V gene end was trimmed by 2 bases and the J gene end by 1 base; junction bases not matched to a gene: 1. Looked up from germline, CDR1 is MDHEN and CDR2 is SYDVKM. The CDR3 loop spans 15 amino acids. The full variable domain, rest sourced from reference TRBV28 and TRBJ2-1, is DVKVTQSSRYLVKRTGEKVFLECVQDMDHENMFWYRQDPGLGLRLIYFSYDVKMKEKGDIPEGYSVSREKKERFSLILESASTNQTSMYLCASSLGGRSYNEQFFGPGTRLTVL.

The chain uses TRBV5-1 and TRBJ1-6; D gene ambiguous. The CDR3 has 17 residues. V was clipped by 4 bases and J by 7 bases, with 21 bases between them. The germline CDR1 and CDR2 sequences are SGHRS and YFSETQ. In DNA form, the CDR3 reads TGCGCCAGCAGCCAAGACCAACCGGGGATCGGGAATTCACCCCTCCACTTT. It is translated as CASSQDQPGIGNSPLHF.